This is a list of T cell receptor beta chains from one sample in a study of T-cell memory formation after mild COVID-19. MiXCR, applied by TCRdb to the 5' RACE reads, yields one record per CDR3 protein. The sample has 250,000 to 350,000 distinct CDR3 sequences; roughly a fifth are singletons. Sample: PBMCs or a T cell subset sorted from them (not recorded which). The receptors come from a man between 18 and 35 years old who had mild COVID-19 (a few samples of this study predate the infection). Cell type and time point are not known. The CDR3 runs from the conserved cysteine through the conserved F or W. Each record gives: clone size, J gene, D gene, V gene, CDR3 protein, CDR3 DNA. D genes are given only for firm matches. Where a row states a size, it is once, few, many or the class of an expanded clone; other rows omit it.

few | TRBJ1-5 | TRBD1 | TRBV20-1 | CSAGKQGGQTQHF | TGCAGTGCTGGAAAACAGGGGGGCCAGACCCAGCATTTT
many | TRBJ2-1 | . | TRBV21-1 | CASSKGELDNEQFF | TGTGCCAGCAGCAAGGGGGAGTTGGACAATGAGCAGTTCTTC
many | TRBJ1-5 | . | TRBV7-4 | CASSHDQPQHF | TGTGCCAGCAGCCACGATCAGCCCCAGCATTTT
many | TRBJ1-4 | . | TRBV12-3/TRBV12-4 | CASSLGGRTEKLFF | TGTGCCAGCAGTCTGGGGGGACGGACTGAAAAACTGTTTTTT
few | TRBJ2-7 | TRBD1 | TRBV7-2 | CASSFMGQGYHEQYF | TGTGCCAGCAGCTTTATGGGACAGGGGTACCACGAGCAGTACTTC
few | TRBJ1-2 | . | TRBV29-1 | CSVGGRDYGYTF | TGCAGCGTTGGAGGCAGGGACTATGGCTACACCTTC
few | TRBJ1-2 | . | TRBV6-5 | CASSYSQGTSYTF | TGTGCCAGCAGTTACTCACAGGGAACCAGCTACACCTTC
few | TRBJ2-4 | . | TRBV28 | CASRLQGEDIQYF | TGTGCCAGCAGGCTACAGGGCGAGGACATTCAGTACTTC
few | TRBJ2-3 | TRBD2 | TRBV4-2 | CASSAGLHTDTQYF | TGTGCCAGCAGCGCGGGACTACACACAGATACGCAGTATTTT
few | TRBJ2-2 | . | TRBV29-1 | CSVRGYGGELFF | TGCAGCGTACGGGGTTATGGCGGGGAGCTGTTTTTT
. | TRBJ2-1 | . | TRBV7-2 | CASSSLGAQSTYNEQFF | TGTGCCAGCAGCTCTCTTGGGGCACAGTCCACCTACAATGAGCAGTTCTTC
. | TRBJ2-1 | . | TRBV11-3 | CASSFIPEGEQFF | TGTGCCAGCAGCTTTATCCCCGAAGGTGAGCAGTTCTTC
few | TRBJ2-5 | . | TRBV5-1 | CASSREAGGTLAQYF | TGCGCCAGCAGCCGCGAGGCCGGCGGGACTCTGGCCCAGTACTTC
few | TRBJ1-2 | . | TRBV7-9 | CASSQGNGFYGYTF | TGTGCCAGCAGCCAGGGAAATGGGTTCTATGGCTACACCTTC
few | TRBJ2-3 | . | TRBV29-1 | CSATPYNGYVETDTQYF | TGCAGCGCGACCCCGTACAACGGATACGTGGAAACGGATACGCAGTATTTT
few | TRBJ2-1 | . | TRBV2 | CAKRPGHLPYNEQFF | TGTGCCAAACGCCCGGGACACCTACCGTACAATGAGCAGTTCTTC
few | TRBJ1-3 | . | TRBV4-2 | CASSQGHSSGNTIYF | TGTGCCAGCAGCCAAGGTCACAGCTCTGGAAACACCATATATTTT
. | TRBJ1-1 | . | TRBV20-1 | CSALIRIKAFF | TGCAGTGCCCTGATCCGGATTAAAGCTTTCTTT
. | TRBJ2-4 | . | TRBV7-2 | CASSSDQGGIQYF | TGTGCCAGCAGCTCAGACCAGGGAGGCATTCAGTACTTC
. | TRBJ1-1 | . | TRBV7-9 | CASSLWGKGTEAFF | TGTGCCAGCAGCTTATGGGGGAAAGGCACTGAAGCTTTCTTT
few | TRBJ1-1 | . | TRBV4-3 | CASSLQGRAFF | TGCGCCAGCAGCCTACAGGGCCGGGCTTTCTTT
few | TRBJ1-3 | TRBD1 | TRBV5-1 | CASSLPDRGNTIYF | TGCGCCAGCAGCTTGCCGGACAGGGGAAACACCATATATTTT